This T cell receptor (beta chain) was observed in a study of T cell repertoires in cytomegalovirus infection. On the study more broadly: Through public TCR beta signatures, both CMV infection and matching HLA type were indicated. Study results and limitations: CMV-specific TCR beta clonotypes restricted by HLA-C dominated the ex vivo response. CMV carriers having the relevant HLA were flagged by cumulative public TCR beta family frequency.

TCRdb re-called the reads through MiXCR, storing one row per CDR3 protein. Of under 250,000 distinct CDR3 sequences in the sample, approximately 7% were seen once. This clonotype was recorded at least ten times. Its cognate antigen is unknown. The CDR3 runs to 14 residues. Germline CDR1 is SGHDN and CDR2 is FVKESK. Between the trimmed V and J ends, which lost 1 base and 9 bases, there was a span of 15 bases. The V call is TRBV14, the J call TRBJ1-1; D is ambiguous. The sequencing sample was made of PBMCs. This clonotype was sampled from a human donor in good health (CMV status not recorded). Some clones in this sample may be carry-over from other donors' samples. CDR3 region: CASSQVTPTTKAFF. In DNA, the CDR3 is TGTGCCAGCAGCCAAGTTACCCCAACTACCAAAGCTTTCTTT. The full variable domain, its missing parts supplied by reference TRBV14 and TRBJ1-1, is EAGVTQFPSHSVIEKGQTVTLRCDPISGHDNLYWYRRVMGKEIKFLLHFVKESKQDESGMPNNRFLAERTGGTYSTLKVQPAELEDSGVYFCASSQVTPTTKAFFGQGTRLTVV.